This TCR beta chain was identified during a study of T-cell memory formation after mild COVID-19 (dated by TCRdb to 2020 to 2022). A note on the overall study: TCR sequence clusters from the two donors were found to be largely donor specific. Longitudinal TCRalpha and TCRbeta repertoire sequencing tracked T-cell clones expanding and contracting after mild COVID-19 in a couple of donors. Two young, previously healthy adult volunteers made up the cohort, one male and one female. The paper's findings and limits, for the study overall: Only a couple of mild cases were covered in the study, and larger cohorts including severe cases with pre-infection samples were considered necessary. Contracting CD4+ clones were located mainly in the CM and EM memory subsets, whereas CD8+ clones were found to be enriched in EMRA. Some responding clones were found in pre-infection memory, which suggests that pre-existing cross-reactive memory T cells took part in the SARS-CoV-2 response. Clones that contracted from day 15 to 85 showed balanced CD4/CD8 phenotypes, whereas a second wave of clones that expanded from day 15 to 37 leaned towards CD4+. Whether the second-wave clones peaking on day 37 were SARS-CoV-2 specific was not confirmed.

Sequenced on an Illumina NovaSeq 6000. TCRalpha and TCRbeta cDNA libraries were constructed by 5'RACE with constant-segment primers, with sample barcodes and unique molecular identifiers being introduced. RNA was extracted from every sample with Trizol reagent. The libraries were amplified in two PCR steps, and the second step added a second sample barcode and Illumina TruSeq adapters. Sequencing of the libraries was done on an Illumina NovaSeq, producing 2 x 150 bp paired-end reads. Processing in the source paper ran as follows. The reads were demultiplexed and collapsed into UMI-guided consensus sequences using migec v1.2.7. Using mixcr v2.1.11, UMI consensuses were aligned to TRA and TRB V and J templates and then assembled into clonotypes. Clonotypes were classified as expanded or contracted when called significant by both edgeR and NoisET, with noise models trained on biological replicates. For edgeR calls, a false discovery rate-adjusted p below 0.01 and a log2 fold-change threshold of 1 were applied. As an exploratory analysis of dynamics, max-normalized trajectories of the 1000 most abundant clonotypes were examined by PCA with hierarchical clustering. The CD4 or CD8 phenotype of responding clones was assigned using the separately sequenced CD4+ and CD8+ repertoires. Using fastp at Q25 and MiXCR, TCRdb reprocessed the public reads and kept productive beta chains. Each entry merges the rows of one CDR3 protein and shows their most common DNA and genes. These V and J calls derive from TCRdb rather than the authors' analysis. Present in this sample are about 400,000 distinct CDR3 sequences, more than 15% of which were seen just once. The ten largest clonotypes hold 20% to 25% of the sample.

A note on this clonotype: The specificity of this receptor is unknown. No much larger clone exists at a distance of one base, and base qualities are not known.

Ficoll-Paque density gradient centrifugation was used to isolate PBMCs. This receptor was taken from a man aged 18 to 30 who had mild COVID-19 (a few samples of this study predate the infection). The sample titles of this study are shuffled in the database, so cell type and time point are left out; the donor was told from shared clones. Sequenced sample: PBMCs or a T cell subset sorted from them (not recorded which).

The sequenced DNA is TGCGCCAGCAGCCAAGGGGGCAATCAGCCCCAGCATTTT. The encoded protein is CASSQGGNQPQHF. Recombination joined TRBV4-1 with TRBJ1-5; too little of a D gene remains to name it. For CDR1 and CDR2, the germline V gene lists MGHRA and YSYEKL. Including the terminal cysteine and phenylalanine, the CDR3 comprises 13 residues. Only CDR3 DNA is held: 39 bases, read in frame from base 1. V loses 1 base of germline sequence and J loses 2 bases, and the interval between the two ends is 3 bases.